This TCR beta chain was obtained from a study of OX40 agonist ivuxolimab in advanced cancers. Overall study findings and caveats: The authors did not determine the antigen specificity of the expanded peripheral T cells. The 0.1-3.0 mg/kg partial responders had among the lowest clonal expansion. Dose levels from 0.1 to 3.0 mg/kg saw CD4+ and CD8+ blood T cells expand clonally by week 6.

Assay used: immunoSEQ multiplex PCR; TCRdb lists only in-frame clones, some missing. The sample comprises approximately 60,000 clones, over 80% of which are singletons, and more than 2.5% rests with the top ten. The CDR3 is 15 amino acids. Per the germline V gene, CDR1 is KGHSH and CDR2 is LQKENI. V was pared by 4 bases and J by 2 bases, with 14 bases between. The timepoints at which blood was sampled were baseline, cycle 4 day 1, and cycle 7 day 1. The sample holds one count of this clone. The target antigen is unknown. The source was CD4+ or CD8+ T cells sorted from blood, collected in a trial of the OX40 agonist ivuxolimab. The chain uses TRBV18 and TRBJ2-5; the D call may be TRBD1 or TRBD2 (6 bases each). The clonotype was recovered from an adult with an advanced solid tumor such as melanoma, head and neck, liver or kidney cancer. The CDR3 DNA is TGTGCCAGCTCACAACAGGGAGGTTTGCAAGAGACCCAGTACTTC. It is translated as CASSQQGGLQETQYF.